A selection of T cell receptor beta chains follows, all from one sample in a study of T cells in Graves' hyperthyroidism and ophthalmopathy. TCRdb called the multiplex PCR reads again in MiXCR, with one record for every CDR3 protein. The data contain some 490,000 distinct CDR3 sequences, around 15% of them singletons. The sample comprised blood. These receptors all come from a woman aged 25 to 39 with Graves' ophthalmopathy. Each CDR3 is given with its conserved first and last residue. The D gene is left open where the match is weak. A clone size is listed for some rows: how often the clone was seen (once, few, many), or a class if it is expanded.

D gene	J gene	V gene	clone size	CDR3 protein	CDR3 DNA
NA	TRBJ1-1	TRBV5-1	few	CASSLPRQTANTEAFF	TGCGCCAGCAGCCTACCCCGACAGACTGCGAACACTGAAGCTTTCTTT
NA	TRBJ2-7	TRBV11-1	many	CASSHVQGIPNEQYF	TGTGCCAGCAGCCACGTGCAGGGTATCCCAAACGAGCAGTACTTC
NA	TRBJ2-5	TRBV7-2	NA	CASSLAPRRSKETQYF	TGTGCCAGCAGCTTAGCCCCCCGGCGAAGCAAAGAGACCCAGTACTTC
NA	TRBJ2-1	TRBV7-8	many	CASSLDPRARVYAEQFF	TGTGCCAGCAGCTTAGACCCCAGGGCGAGGGTCTACGCTGAGCAGTTCTTC
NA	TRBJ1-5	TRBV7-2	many	CASSLRVDSNQPQHF	TGTGCCAGCAGCTTACGCGTAGATAGCAATCAGCCCCAGCATTTT
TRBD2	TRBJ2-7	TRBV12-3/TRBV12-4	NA	CASSKGTSGSYEQYF	TGTGCCAGCAGTAAAGGGACTAGCGGCTCCTACGAGCAGTACTTC
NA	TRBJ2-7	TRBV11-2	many	CASSLDPGDTDQYF	TGTGCCAGCAGCTTAGATCCGGGAGACACGGATCAGTACTTC
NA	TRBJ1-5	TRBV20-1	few	CSARAGPISNQPQHF	TGCAGTGCTAGAGCCGGCCCCATCAGCAATCAGCCCCAGCATTTT
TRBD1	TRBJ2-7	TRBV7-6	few	CASSLATGSNEQYF	TGTGCCAGCAGCTTAGCGACAGGGAGCAACGAGCAGTACTTC
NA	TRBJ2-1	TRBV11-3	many	CASSPPGEREQFF	TGTGCCAGCAGCCCCCCCGGAGAGCGCGAGCAGTTCTTC
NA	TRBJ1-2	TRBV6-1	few	CASSDYQGYTF	TGTGCCAGCAGTGACTACCAGGGCTACACCTTC
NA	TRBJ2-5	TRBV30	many	CAWGRETQYF	TGTGCCTGGGGGAGGGAGACCCAGTACTTC
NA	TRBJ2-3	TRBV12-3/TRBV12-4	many	CASSLNSDTQYF	TGTGCCAGCAGCCTAAATTCAGATACGCAGTATTTT
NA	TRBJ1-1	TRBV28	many	CASSLEGPEAFF	TGTGCCAGCAGTTTGGAGGGTCCCGAAGCTTTCTTT
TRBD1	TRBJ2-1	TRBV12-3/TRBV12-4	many	CASSSGQGARNEQFF	TGTGCCAGCAGTTCGGGACAGGGGGCTAGGAATGAGCAGTTCTTC
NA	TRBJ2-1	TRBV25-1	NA	CASSESAPNEQFF	TGTGCCAGCAGTGAATCGGCCCCCAATGAGCAGTTCTTC
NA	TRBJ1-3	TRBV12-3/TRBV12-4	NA	CTSSLGGVGNTIYF	TGTACCAGCAGTTTAGGGGGGGTTGGAAACACCATATATTTT
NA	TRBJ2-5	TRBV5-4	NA	CASSLPGTSGETQYF	TGTGCCAGCAGCTTGCCGGGAACAAGCGGAGAGACCCAGTACTTC
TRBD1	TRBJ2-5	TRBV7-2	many	CASSLQGVGTQYF	TGTGCCAGCAGCTTACAGGGGGTGGGGACCCAGTACTTC
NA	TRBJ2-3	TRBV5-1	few	CASSLADKDTQYF	TGCGCCAGCAGCTTGGCAGATAAGGATACGCAGTATTTT
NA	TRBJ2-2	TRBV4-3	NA	CASSQDSMPGELFF	TGCGCCAGCAGCCAAGATAGTATGCCTGGGGAGCTGTTTTTT
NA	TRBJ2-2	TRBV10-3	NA	CAISESGGGHTGELFF	TGTGCCATCAGTGAGTCTGGAGGGGGCCACACCGGGGAGCTGTTTTTT
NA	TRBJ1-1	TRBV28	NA	CASSFLDTQYFGPGTEAFF	NA
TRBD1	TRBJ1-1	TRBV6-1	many	CASSWSGQLSTEAFF	TGTGCCAGCAGTTGGTCGGGACAGCTGAGCACTGAAGCTTTCTTT
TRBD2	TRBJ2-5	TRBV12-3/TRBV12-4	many	CASRTGGQETQYF	TGTGCCAGCAGGACGGGAGGCCAAGAGACCCAGTACTTC
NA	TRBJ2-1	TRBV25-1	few	CASSEGGDPYNEQFF	TGTGCCAGCAGTGAAGGCGGGGATCCCTACAATGAGCAGTTCTTC
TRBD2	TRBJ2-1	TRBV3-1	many	CASSQGLAGVDEQFF	TGTGCCAGCAGCCAGGGACTAGCGGGAGTGGATGAGCAGTTCTTC
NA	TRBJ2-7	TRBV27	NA	CAVSPQGMSYEQYF	TGTGCCGTCAGCCCCCAGGGAATGAGCTACGAGCAGTACTTC